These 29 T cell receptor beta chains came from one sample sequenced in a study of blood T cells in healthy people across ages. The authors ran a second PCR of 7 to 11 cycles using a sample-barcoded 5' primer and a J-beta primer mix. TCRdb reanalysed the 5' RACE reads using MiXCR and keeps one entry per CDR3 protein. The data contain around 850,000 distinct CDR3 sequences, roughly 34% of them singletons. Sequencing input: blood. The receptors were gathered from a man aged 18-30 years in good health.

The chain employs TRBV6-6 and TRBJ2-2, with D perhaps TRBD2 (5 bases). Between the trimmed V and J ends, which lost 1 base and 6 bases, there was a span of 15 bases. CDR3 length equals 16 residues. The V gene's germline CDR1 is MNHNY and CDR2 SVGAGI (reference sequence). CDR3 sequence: CASSYYGFEGSGELFF. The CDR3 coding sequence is TGTGCCAGCAGTTACTATGGATTCGAGGGATCCGGGGAGCTGTTTTTT.

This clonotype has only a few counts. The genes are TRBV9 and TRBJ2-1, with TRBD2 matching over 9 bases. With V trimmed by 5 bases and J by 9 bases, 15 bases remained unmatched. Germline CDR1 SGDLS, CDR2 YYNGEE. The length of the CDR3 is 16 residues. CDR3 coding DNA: TGTGCCAGCAGAGCAACAGCGGGGGGCCCTTTGAGTGAGCAGTTCTTC. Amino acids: CASRATAGGPLSEQFF.

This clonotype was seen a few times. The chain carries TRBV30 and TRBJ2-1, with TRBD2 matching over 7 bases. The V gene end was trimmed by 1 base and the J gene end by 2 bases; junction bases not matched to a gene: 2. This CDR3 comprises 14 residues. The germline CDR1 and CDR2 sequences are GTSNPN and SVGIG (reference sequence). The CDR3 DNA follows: TGTGCCTGGAGTGGGCGGGGGACCTACAATGAGCAGTTCTTC. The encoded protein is CAWSGRGTYNEQFF.

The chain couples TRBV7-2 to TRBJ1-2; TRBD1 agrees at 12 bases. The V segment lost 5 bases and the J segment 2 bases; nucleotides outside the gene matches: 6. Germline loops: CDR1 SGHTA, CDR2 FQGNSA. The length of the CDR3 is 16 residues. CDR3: CASSLEGTGGNYGYTF. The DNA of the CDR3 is TGTGCCAGCAGCCTTGAAGGGACAGGGGGCAACTATGGCTACACCTTC.

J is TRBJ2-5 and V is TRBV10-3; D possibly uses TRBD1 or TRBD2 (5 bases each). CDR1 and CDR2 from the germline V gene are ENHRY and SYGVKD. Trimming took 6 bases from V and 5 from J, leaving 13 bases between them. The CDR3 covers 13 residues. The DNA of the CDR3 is TGTGCCATCAGGGGACGGGTGGGGGAGACCCAGTACTTC. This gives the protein CAIRGRVGETQYF.

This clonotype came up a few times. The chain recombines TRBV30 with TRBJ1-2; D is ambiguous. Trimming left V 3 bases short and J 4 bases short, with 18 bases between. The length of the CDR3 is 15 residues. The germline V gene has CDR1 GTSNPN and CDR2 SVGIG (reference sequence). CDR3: CAWRETSRTVYGYTF. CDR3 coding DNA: TGTGCCTGGAGGGAGACAAGTCGGACGGTCTATGGCTACACCTTC.

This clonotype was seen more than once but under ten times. As DNA, the CDR3 is TGTGCCAGCAGCCCCCGACTAGCGGGGAGCCAAGAGACCCAGTACTTC. The encoded protein is CASSPRLAGSQETQYF. This sequence joins TRBV9 and TRBJ2-5; 11 bases are shared with TRBD2. J was trimmed by 1 base and V by 4 bases; bases with no gene match: 6. CDR1 and CDR2 from the germline V gene are SGDLS and YYNGEE. The CDR3 consists of 16 residues.

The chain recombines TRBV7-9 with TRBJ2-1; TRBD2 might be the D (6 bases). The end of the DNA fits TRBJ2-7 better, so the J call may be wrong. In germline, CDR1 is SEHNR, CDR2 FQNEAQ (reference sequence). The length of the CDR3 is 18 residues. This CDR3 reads CASSFRSGDPNSYNEQYF. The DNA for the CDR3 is TGTGCCAGCAGCTTTAGGTCGGGGGACCCAAACTCCTACAATGAGCAGTACTTC.

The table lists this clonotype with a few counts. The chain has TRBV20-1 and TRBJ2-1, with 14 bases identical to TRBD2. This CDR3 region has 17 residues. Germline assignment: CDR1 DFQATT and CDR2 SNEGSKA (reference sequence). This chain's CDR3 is CSAPGTSGGGSYNEQFF. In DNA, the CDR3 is TGCAGCGCGCCCGGGACTAGCGGGGGTGGTTCCTACAATGAGCAGTTCTTC.

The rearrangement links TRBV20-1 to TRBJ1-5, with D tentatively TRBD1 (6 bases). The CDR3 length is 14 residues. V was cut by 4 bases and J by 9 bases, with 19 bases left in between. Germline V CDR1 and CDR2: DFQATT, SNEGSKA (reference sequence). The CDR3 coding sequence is TGCAGTGCTATGGAAGGGGGGCAGGGTCCGCCCCAGCATTTT. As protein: CSAMEGGQGPPQHF.

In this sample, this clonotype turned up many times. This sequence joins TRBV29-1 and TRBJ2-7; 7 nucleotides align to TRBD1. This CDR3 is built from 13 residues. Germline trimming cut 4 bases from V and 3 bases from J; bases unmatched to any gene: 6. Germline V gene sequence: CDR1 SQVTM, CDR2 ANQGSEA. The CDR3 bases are TGCAGCGTTGCTCAGGGGGAATTCTACGAGCAGTACTTC. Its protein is CSVAQGEFYEQYF.

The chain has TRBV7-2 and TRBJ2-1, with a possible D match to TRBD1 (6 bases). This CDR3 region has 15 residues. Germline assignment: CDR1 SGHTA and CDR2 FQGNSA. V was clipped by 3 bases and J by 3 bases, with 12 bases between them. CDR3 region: CASSFQGGYYNEQFF. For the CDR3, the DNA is TGTGCCAGCAGCTTCCAAGGGGGTTACTACAATGAGCAGTTCTTC. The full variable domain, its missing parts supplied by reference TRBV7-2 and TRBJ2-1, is GAGVSQSPSNKVTEKGKDVELRCDPISGHTALYWYRQSLGQGLEFLIYFQGNSAPDKSGLPSDRFSAERTGGSVSTLTIQRTQQEDSAVYLCASSFQGGYYNEQFFGPGTRLTVL.

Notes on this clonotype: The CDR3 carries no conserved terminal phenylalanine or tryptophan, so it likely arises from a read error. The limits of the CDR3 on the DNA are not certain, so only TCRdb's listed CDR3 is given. The CDR3 protein is CASSLGLAGGLTDTQYS. The genes are TRBV12-3 or TRBV12-4 and TRBJ2-3; the table names TRBD2, a call not compared with the DNA. From its first to its last residue, the CDR3 has 17 amino acids.

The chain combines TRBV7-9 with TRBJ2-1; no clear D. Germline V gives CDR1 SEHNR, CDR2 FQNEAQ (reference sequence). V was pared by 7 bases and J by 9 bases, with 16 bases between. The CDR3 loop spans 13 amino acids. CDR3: CASIHWDLGEQFF. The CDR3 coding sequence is TGTGCCAGCATCCACTGGGATTTGGGTGAGCAGTTCTTC.

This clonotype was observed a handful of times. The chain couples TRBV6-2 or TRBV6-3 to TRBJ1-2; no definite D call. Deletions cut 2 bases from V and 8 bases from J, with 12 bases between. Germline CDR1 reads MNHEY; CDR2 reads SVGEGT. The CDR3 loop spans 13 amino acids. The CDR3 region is CASSYPLREGYTF. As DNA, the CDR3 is TGTGCCAGCAGTTACCCACTCCGGGAGGGCTACACCTTC.

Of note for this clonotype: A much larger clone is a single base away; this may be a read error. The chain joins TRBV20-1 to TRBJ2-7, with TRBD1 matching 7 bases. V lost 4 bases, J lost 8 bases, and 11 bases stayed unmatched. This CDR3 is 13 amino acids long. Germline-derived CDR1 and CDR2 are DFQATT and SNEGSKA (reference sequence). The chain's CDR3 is CSATDREPRQQYF. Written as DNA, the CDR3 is TGCAGTGCTACCGACAGGGAGCCACGTCAGCAGTACTTC.

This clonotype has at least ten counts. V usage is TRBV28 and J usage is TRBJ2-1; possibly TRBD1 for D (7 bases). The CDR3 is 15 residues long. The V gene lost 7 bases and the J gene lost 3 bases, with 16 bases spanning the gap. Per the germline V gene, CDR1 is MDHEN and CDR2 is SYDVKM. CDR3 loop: CASNPPGGYYNEQFF. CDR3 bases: TGTGCCAGCAACCCACCAGGGGGGTACTACAATGAGCAGTTCTTC.

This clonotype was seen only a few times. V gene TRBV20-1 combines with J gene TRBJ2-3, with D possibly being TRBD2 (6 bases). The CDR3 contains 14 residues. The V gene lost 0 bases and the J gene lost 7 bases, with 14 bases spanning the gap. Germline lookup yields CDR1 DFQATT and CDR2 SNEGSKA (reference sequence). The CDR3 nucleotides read TGCAGTGCTAGAGAGCCGACTAGGGTGAATACGCAGTATTTT. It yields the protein CSAREPTRVNTQYF.

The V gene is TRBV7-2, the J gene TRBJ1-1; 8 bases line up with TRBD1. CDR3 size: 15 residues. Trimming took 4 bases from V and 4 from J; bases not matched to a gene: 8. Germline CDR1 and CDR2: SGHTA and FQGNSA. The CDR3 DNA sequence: TGTGCCAGCAGCTCTCAGCCAGGGGGCGGCACTGAAGCTTTCTTT. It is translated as CASSSQPGGGTEAFF.

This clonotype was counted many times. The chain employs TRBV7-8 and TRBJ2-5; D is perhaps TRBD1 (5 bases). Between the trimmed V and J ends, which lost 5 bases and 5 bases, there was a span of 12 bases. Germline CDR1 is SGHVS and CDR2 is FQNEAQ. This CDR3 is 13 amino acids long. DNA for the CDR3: TGTGCCAGCAGCCGCAGGGCAGGGGAGACCCAGTACTTC. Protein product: CASSRRAGETQYF.

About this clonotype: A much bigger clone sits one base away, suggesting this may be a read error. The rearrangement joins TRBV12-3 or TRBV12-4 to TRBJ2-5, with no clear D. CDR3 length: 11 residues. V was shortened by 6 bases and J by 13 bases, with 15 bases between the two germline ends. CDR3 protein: CASSTLGHPYF. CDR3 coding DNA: TGTGCCAGCAGCACCTTAGGGCATCCGTACTTC.

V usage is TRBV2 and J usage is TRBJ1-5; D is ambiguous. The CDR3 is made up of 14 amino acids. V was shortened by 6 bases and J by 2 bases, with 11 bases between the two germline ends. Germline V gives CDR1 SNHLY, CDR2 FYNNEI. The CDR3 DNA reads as TGTGCCAGCAGCGGAGGGTTTGGCAATCAGCCCCAGCATTTT. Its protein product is CASSGGFGNQPQHF.

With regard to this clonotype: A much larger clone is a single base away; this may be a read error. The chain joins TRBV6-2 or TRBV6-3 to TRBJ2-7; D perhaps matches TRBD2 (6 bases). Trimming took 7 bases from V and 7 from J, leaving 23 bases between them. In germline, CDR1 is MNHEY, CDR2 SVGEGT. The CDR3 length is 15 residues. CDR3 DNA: TGTGCCAGCACCCCGGGACTGGCTTACTACAATGAGCAGTACTTC. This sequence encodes CASTPGLAYYNEQYF.

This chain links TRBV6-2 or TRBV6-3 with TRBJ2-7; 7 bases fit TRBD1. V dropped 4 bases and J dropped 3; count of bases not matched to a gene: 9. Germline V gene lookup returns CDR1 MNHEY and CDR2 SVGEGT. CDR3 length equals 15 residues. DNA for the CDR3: TGTGCCAGCAGTTTAGTTTTTACAGGGGTCTACGAGCAGTACTTC. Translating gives CASSLVFTGVYEQYF.

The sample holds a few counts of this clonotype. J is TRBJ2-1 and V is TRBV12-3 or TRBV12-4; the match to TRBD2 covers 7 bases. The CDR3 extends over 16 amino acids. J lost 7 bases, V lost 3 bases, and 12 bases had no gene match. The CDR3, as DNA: TGTGCCAGCAGTTTGATGGCGCTAGCGGAGAGGAATGAGCAGTTCTTC. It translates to CASSLMALAERNEQFF.

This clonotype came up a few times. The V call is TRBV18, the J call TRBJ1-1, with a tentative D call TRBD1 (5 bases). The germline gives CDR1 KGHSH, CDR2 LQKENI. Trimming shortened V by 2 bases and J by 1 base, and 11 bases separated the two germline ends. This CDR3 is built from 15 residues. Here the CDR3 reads CASSPTGGGNTEAFF. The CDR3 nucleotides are TGTGCCAGCTCACCAACAGGTGGGGGGAACACTGAAGCTTTCTTT.

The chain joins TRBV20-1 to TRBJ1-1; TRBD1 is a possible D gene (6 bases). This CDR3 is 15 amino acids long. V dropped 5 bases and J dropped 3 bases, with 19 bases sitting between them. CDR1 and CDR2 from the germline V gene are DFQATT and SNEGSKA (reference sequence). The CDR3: CSARTPRTGYTEAFF. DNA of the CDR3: TGCAGTGCTCGCACTCCTAGAACAGGGTACACTGAAGCTTTCTTT.

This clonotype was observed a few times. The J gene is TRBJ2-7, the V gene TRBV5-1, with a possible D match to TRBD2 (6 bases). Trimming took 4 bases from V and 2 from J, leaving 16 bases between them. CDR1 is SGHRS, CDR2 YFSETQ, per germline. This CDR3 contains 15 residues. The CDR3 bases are TGCGCCAGCAGCCCGGGGGATAGCAGGGCCTACGAGCAGTACTTC. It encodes CASSPGDSRAYEQYF.

The CDR3 sequence is CASSQAGVRSIYEQYF. The CDR3 DNA reads as TGCGCCAGCAGCCAAGCCGGGGTTAGGTCCATCTACGAGCAGTACTTC. The chain is built from TRBV4-1 and TRBJ2-7, with D possibly being TRBD2 (5 bases). This CDR3 comprises 16 residues. Germline CDR1 is MGHRA and CDR2 is YSYEKL. V was cut by 1 base and J by 3 bases, with 16 bases left in between.